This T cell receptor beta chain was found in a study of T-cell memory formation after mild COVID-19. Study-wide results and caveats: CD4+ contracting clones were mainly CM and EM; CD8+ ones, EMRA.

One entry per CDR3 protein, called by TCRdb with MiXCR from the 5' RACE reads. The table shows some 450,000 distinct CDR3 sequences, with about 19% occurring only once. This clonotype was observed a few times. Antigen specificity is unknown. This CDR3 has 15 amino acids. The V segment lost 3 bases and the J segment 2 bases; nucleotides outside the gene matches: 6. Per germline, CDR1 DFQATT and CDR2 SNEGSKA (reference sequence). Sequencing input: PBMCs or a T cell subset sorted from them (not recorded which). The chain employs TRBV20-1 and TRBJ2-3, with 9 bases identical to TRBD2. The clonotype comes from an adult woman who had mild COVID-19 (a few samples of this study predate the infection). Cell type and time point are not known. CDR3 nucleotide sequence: TGCAGTGCTAGGATACTAGCGGGTTCCACAGATACGCAGTATTTT. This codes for CSARILAGSTDTQYF.